The 6 T cell receptor beta chains listed next were all sequenced from one sample in a study of blood T cell repertoires in COVID-19. The table came from immunoSEQ multiplex PCR; TCRdb's copy has only in-frame clones and leaves some out. The sample records 350,000 to 500,000 clones, about 90% being singletons. The sequenced sample was peripheral blood. The receptors derive from a man in his late teens or twenties with COVID-19, enrolled during active disease.

The rearrangement links TRBV30 to TRBJ1-3; tentatively, D is TRBD1 (6 bases). CDR1 is GTSNPN, CDR2 SVGIG, per germline (reference sequence). Trimming removed 2 bases at V and 2 bases at J, with 10 bases between. The CDR3 covers 14 residues. The CDR3 DNA follows: TGTGCCTGGAGTCAAGGGACAACTGGAAACACCATATATTTT. It specifies CAWSQGTTGNTIYF.

This chain connects TRBV6-5 to TRBJ2-1; possible D gene TRBD1, 6 bases. This CDR3 region has 14 residues. V dropped 2 bases and J dropped 2 bases, with 7 bases sitting between them. Per the germline V gene, CDR1 is MNHEY and CDR2 is SVGAGI. CDR3 in amino acids: CASSYTGTYNEQFF. DNA of the CDR3: TGTGCCAGCAGTTACACAGGGACCTACAATGAGCAGTTCTTC.

The chain combines TRBV19 with TRBJ2-7, with 9 bases matching TRBD1. J was trimmed by 7 bases and V by 3 bases; bases with no gene match: 10. There are 15 residues in the CDR3. The germline V gene encodes CDR1 LNHDA and CDR2 SQIVND (reference sequence). The CDR3 loop reads CASSMEAGTGREQYF. The CDR3, as DNA: TGTGCCAGTAGTATGGAGGCAGGGACAGGGAGGGAGCAGTACTTC.

V usage is TRBV9 and J usage is TRBJ2-1, with D perhaps TRBD2 (6 bases). CDR3 length equals 15 residues. Germline loops: CDR1 SGDLS, CDR2 YYNGEE. V was cut by 0 bases and J by 3 bases, with 10 bases left in between. CDR3: CASSVEVADYNEQFF. The CDR3 nucleotides are TGTGCCAGCAGCGTAGAGGTAGCGGACTACAATGAGCAGTTCTTC.

In the case of this clone: At the DNA level, this CDR3 is encoded by other sequences in the same sample as well. This chain joins TRBV2 and TRBJ1-2; a weak D match, TRBD1 (5 bases). The V gene lost 2 bases and the J gene lost 4 bases, with 5 bases spanning the gap. Germline V gene data show CDR1 as SNHLY and CDR2 as FYNNEI. The CDR3 totals 12 residues. CDR3 protein: CASSEQGYGYTF. As DNA, the CDR3 is TGTGCCAGCAGTGAACAGGGCTATGGCTACACCTTC. The full variable domain, rest sourced from reference TRBV2 and TRBJ1-2, is EPEVTQTPSHQVTQMGQEVILRCVPISNHLYFYWYRQILGQKVEFLVSFYNNEISEKSEIFDDQFSVERPDGSNFTLKIRSTKLEDSAMYFCASSEQGYGYTFGSGTRLTVV.

The chain uses TRBV5-5 and TRBJ2-1, with D possibly TRBD2 on 5 matching bases. The CDR3 totals 14 residues. Germline assignment: CDR1 SGHKS and CDR2 YYEKEE (reference sequence). Deletions cut 3 bases from V and 0 bases from J, with 7 bases between. CDR3: CASSYRDSYNEQFF. CDR3 sequence (DNA): TGTGCCAGCAGCTACCGGGACTCCTACAATGAGCAGTTCTTC.